The 13 T cell receptor beta chains reported below all come from one sample, sequenced in a study of T cell responses to AZD1222 COVID-19 vaccine (dated by TCRdb to the early 2020s). Libraries came from the immunoSEQ multiplex PCR assay. TCRdb mirrors the immuneACCESS table, restricted to in-frame sequences. Some clones are absent from its copies; in checked studies, under half trace to an unresolved V gene, and the reason for the others is unknown. Present in this sample are more than 110,000 clones, about 92% of which were seen just once. Together, the top ten hold around 3.2% of the sample. The time point label on this specimen signifies: baseline before first vaccination. The material was peripheral blood, obtained on day 0 of AZD1222 vaccination. The receptors shown here come from an adult in good health.

This clone appeared a single time. The chain employs TRBV19 and TRBJ1-1; D gene uncertain. The CDR3 runs 14 residues. V dropped 6 bases and J dropped 2 bases, with 13 bases sitting between them. Germline V lookup: CDR1 LNHDA, CDR2 SQIVND (reference sequence). The CDR3: CASRPGFGNTEAFF. The CDR3 DNA sequence: TGTGCCAGTAGGCCGGGATTTGGAAACACTGAAGCTTTCTTT. The whole variable domain, remainder taken from reference TRBV19 and TRBJ1-1, is DGGITQSPKYLFRKEGQNVTLSCEQNLNHDAMYWYRQDPGQGLRLIYYSQIVNDFQKGDIAEGYSVSREKKESFPLTVTSAQKNPTAFYLCASRPGFGNTEAFFGQGTRLTVV.

The chain is built from TRBV9 and TRBJ2-2; D possibly corresponds to TRBD2 (6 bases). Germline CDR1 reads SGDLS; CDR2 reads YYNGEE. Trimming removed 2 bases from V and 3 bases from J, with 14 bases in between. The CDR3 consists of 16 residues. CDR3 sequence reads: CASSVGVGLDTGELFF. The CDR3 DNA follows: TGTGCCAGCAGCGTTGGAGTGGGACTGGACACCGGGGAGCTGTTTTTT.

The rearrangement uses TRBV30 and TRBJ1-1; D is unclear. The CDR3 contains 15 residues. CDR1 is GTSNPN, CDR2 SVGIG, per germline (reference sequence). V gave up 2 bases and J gave up 0 bases, with 13 bases separating them. The CDR3 bases are TGTGCCTGGAGTACTGGAGACGGGGTGAACACTGAAGCTTTCTTT. Translation gives CAWSTGDGVNTEAFF.

The CDR3 loop reads CASRTEQGNQPQHF. The CDR3 region has the DNA TGTGCCAGCAGAACCGAGCAGGGCAATCAGCCCCAGCATTTT. The V and J genes are TRBV27 and TRBJ1-5; no definite D call. Germline CDR1 is MNHEY and CDR2 is SMNVEV (reference sequence). Deletions cut 6 bases from V and 2 bases from J, with 11 bases between. The CDR3 is 14 amino acids.

The V gene is TRBV19, the J gene TRBJ2-5; D uncertain. Germline lookup yields CDR1 LNHDA and CDR2 SQIVND (reference sequence). The CDR3 covers 13 residues. V was pared by 1 base and J by 3 bases, with 6 bases between. This CDR3 is CASSIVSKETQYF. CDR3 nucleotide sequence: TGTGCCAGTAGTATAGTTTCTAAAGAGACCCAGTACTTC.

The V call is TRBV28, the J call TRBJ2-2; the match to TRBD2 covers 10 bases. With V trimmed by 6 bases and J by 3 bases, 7 bases remained unmatched. This CDR3 is built from 16 residues. Germline V gene lookup returns CDR1 MDHEN and CDR2 SYDVKM. The CDR3 DNA follows: TGTGCCAGCAGCTTACCGGGACTAGCGTACACCGGGGAGCTGTTTTTT. It is translated as CASSLPGLAYTGELFF.

The genes are TRBV23-1 and TRBJ2-7; D possibly corresponds to TRBD1 (5 bases). TRBV23-1 is assigned to the ORF class and has an uncertain function. This CDR3 comprises 16 residues. Trimming stripped 3 bases from V and 7 bases from J, with 22 bases between. The CDR3 coding sequence is TGCGCCAGCAGTCAGCCAGAACAGGAACGAGGATTAGAGCAGTACTTC. Protein product: CASSQPEQERGLEQYF.

The V and J genes are TRBV19 and TRBJ2-2; TRBD2 agrees at 7 bases. The CDR3 is 16 amino acids. The V segment lost 3 bases and the J segment 6 bases; nucleotides outside the gene matches: 10. From germline, CDR1 is LNHDA and CDR2 SQIVND (reference sequence). Here the CDR3 DNA reads TGTGCCAGTAGTATGTGGTGGGCGGGAGAGGCCGGGGAGCTGTTTTTT. This translates into CASSMWWAGEAGELFF.

The rearrangement joins TRBV2 to TRBJ1-2, with 7 bases aligning to TRBD1. With 9 bases clipped from V and 0 bases from J, the junction kept 13 bases outside the gene matches. The germline V gene encodes CDR1 SNHLY and CDR2 FYNNEI. This CDR3 comprises 16 residues. CDR3 in amino acids: CASHRGGGFANYGYTF. DNA of the CDR3: TGTGCCAGTCACAGGGGTGGCGGTTTTGCTAACTATGGCTACACCTTC.

As concerns this clone: The sample has other DNA sequences that encode this CDR3 too. The chain links TRBV18 to TRBJ2-7; 10 bases are shared with TRBD2. This CDR3 spans 15 amino acids. The V gene end was trimmed by 3 bases and the J gene end by 2 bases; junction bases not matched to a gene: 4. Germline-derived CDR1 and CDR2 are KGHSH and LQKENI. CDR3 in amino acids: CASSPRTSGTYEQYF. The DNA for the CDR3 is TGTGCCAGCTCACCTCGTACTAGCGGGACCTACGAGCAGTACTTC. The whole variable domain, filled in from reference TRBV18 and TRBJ2-7, reads NAGVMQNPRHLVRRRGQEARLRCSPMKGHSHVYWYRQLPEEGLKFMVYLQKENIIDESGMPKERFSAEFPKEGPSILRIQQVVRGDSAAYFCASSPRTSGTYEQYFGPGTRLTVT.

This clone occurred a few times. Since the CDR3 does not end with the conserved phenylalanine or tryptophan, this likely comes from a read error. Because the CDR3's place on the DNA is in doubt, the DNA is left out and the CDR3 is given as listed by TCRdb. This rearrangement joins TRBV12-5 to TRBJ2-7. The CDR3 is 12 amino acids long, termini counted. Germline V gene data show CDR1 as LGHNT and CDR2 as FRNRAP. The CDR3 sequence: CASGLVTAGGAP.

CDR3 nucleotides: TGTGCCACCTCCCGCGGTGGCAATCAGCCCCAGCATTTT. The encoded protein is CATSRGGNQPQHF. The chain combines TRBV27 with TRBJ1-5, with D unclear. Germline V lookup: CDR1 MNHEY, CDR2 SMNVEV (reference sequence). The CDR3 is 13 amino acids. V lost 10 bases to trimming and J lost 2 bases, with 12 bases between them.

The rearrangement joins TRBV19 to TRBJ2-1; 8 bases line up with TRBD1. V dropped 3 bases and J dropped 3; count of bases not matched to a gene: 4. The germline gives CDR1 LNHDA, CDR2 SQIVND (reference sequence). This CDR3 is 15 amino acids long. This CDR3 reads CASSIGTGIYNEQFF. The CDR3 DNA is TGTGCCAGTAGTATCGGGACAGGAATCTACAATGAGCAGTTCTTC.